This T cell receptor beta chain was documented in a study of cytomegalovirus exposure and HLA in healthy donors. Study background: Among the approximately 370 donors who were genotyped, about 84% fell in the genetic ancestry cluster that is associated with self-reported Caucasian donors.

The V gene lost 3 bases and the J gene lost 1 base, with 19 bases spanning the gap. The CDR3 covers 17 residues. Germline V gene sequence: CDR1 SGDLS, CDR2 YYNGEE. Of note for this clone: Its antigen is currently unknown.

PCR primers comprised 60 Vbeta and 13 Jbeta primers. TCRdb's table, derived via immunoSEQ multiplex PCR, lists solely in-frame clones and lacks some. Counted here are under 200,000 clones, less than 85% occurring once; the ten biggest clones make up about 4.6%. Study observations and caveats: The authors listed roughly 150 TCR beta chains as cytomegalovirus-associated.

Regarding donors, all were healthy bone marrow donors. Donors were nominally healthy when sampled, though unrecorded immune exposures were likely. Sequencing was done on a sample of PBMCs. This sequence joins TRBV9 and TRBJ1-1; the D gene is possibly TRBD1 (6 bases). The TCR originated in a man between 40 and 49 years old in good health and CMV-seronegative. As DNA, the CDR3 is TGTGCCAGCAGCGATCCGCGACTTGGGACAACGAACACTGAAGCTTTCTTT. Residues: CASSDPRLGTTNTEAFF.